This TCR beta chain was recovered during a study of blood T cell repertoires in COVID-19. Whole-study context: PBMCs, B-cell-depleted T cells, or T cells were the source of the cDNA or gDNA that made up the material.

Assay: immunoSEQ multiplex PCR; the TCRdb copy retains only in-frame clones and omits some. Here the sample spans roughly 100,000 clones, 75% to 95% being singletons. This CDR3 is built from 14 residues. CDR1 and CDR2 (germline): MNHEY, SVGEGT. The V end lost 2 bases, the J end lost 4 bases, and 9 bases lay between the germline ends. This receptor was identified in a human donor in a cohort sampled during active COVID-19. The V gene is TRBV6-2 or TRBV6-3, the J gene TRBJ1-5; tentatively, D is TRBD1 (5 bases). Sequences were obtained from peripheral blood. The CDR3 DNA follows: TGTGCCAGCAGTTACGGGGCCCCAAATCAGCCCCAGCATTTT. Its translation is CASSYGAPNQPQHF.